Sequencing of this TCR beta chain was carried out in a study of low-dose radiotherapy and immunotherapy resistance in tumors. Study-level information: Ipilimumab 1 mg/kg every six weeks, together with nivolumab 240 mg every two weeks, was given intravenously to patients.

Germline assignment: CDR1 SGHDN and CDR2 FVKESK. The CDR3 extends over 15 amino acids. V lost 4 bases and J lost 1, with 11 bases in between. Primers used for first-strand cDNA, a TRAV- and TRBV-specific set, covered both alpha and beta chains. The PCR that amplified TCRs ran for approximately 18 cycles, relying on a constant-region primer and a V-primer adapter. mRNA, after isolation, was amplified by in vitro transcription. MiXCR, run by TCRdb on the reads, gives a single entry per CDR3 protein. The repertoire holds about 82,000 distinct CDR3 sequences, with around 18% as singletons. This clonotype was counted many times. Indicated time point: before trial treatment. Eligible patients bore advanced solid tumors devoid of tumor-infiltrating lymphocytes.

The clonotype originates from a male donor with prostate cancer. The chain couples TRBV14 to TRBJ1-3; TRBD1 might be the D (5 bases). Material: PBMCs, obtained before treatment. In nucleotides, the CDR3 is TGTGCCAGCAGCCGTATGACAGCGTCTGGAAACACCATATATTTT. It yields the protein CASSRMTASGNTIYF.